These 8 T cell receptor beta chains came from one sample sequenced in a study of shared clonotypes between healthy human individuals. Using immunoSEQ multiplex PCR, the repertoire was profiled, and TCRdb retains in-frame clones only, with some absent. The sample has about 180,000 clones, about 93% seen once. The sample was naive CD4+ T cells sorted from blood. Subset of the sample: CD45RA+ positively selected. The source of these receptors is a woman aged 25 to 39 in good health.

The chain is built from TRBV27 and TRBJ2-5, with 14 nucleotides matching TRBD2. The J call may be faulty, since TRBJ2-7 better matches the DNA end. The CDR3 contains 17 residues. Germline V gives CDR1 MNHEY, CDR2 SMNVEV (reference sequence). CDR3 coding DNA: TGTGCCAGCAGTCAGACTAGCGGGAGGGCAAGCTCCTACGAGCAGTACTTC. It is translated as CASSQTSGRASSYEQYF.

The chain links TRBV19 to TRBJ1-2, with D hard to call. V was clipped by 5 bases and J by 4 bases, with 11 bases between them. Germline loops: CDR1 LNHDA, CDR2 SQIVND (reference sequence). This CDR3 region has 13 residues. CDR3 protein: CASSQGFSYGYTF. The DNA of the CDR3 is TGTGCCAGTAGTCAAGGGTTTAGCTATGGCTACACCTTC.

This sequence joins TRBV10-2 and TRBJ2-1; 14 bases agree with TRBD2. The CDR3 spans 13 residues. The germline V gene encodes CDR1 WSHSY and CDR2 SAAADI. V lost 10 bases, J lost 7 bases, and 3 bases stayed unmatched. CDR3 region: CATRLAGGNEQFF. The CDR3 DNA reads TGCGCCACCCGACTAGCGGGAGGGAATGAGCAGTTCTTC.

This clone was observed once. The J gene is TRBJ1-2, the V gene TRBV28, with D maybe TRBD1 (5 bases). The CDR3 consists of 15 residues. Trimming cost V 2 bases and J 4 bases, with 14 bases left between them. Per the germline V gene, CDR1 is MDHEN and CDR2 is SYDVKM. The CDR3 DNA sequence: TGTGCCAGCAGTTTAAGGCAGGGAAGGGGCTATGGCTACACCTTC. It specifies CASSLRQGRGYGYTF.

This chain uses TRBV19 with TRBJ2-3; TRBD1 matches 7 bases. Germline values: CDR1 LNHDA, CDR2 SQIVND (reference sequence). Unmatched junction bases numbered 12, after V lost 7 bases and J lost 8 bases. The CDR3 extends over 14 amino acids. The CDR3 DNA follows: TGTGCCAGTAAACCAGGGGGACCCACCGGTACGCAGTATTTT. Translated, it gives CASKPGGPTGTQYF.

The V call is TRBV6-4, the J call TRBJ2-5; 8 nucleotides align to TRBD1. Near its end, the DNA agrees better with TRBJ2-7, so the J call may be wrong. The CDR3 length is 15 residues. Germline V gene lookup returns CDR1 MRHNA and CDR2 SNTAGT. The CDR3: CASSLYGQGGYEQYF. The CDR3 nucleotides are TGTGCCAGCAGCCTATACGGACAGGGTGGGTACGAGCAGTACTTC.

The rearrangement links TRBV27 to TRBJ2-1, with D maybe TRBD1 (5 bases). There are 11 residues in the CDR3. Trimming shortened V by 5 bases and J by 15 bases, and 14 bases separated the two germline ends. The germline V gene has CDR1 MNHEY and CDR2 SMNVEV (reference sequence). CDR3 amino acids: CASSGMGPTFF. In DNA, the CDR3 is TGTGCCAGCAGTGGGATGGGGCCTACGTTCTTC.

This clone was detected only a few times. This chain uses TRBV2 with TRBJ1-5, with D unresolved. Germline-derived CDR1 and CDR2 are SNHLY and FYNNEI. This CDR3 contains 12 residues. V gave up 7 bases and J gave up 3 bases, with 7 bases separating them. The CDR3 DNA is TGTGCCAGCAAGTCAGTCAATCAGCCCCAGCATTTT. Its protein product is CASKSVNQPQHF.